These T cell receptor beta chains were read from a single sample in a study of blood T cell repertoires in COVID-19. The method was immunoSEQ multiplex PCR; TCRdb's version includes in-frame clones alone and lacks a portion of them. The data contain about 330,000 clones, 92% of them singletons. Sequencing input: PBMCs or T cells enriched from blood (not recorded which). The receptor source for this set is a woman aged 25 to 45 who had recovered from COVID-19. CDR3s include the opening cysteine and the closing phenylalanine or tryptophan. Each record gives: V gene, D gene, clone size, J gene, CDR3 protein, CDR3 DNA. The D gene is left open where the match is weak. Clone sizes are given selectively: once, few, many, or a class where the clone is expanded.

TRBV28	TRBD1	-	TRBJ2-7	CASSLGTGQGSEQYF	TGTGCCAGCAGTTTAGGGACAGGACAGGGGAGCGAGCAGTACTTC
TRBV24-1	TRBD2	-	TRBJ2-1	CATHSSTSVNNEQFF	TGTGCCACCCATTCGTCGACTAGCGTGAACAATGAGCAGTTCTTC
TRBV6-2/TRBV6-3	TRBD2	few	TRBJ2-2	CASSQFPGLAGAPNTGELFF	TGTGCCAGCAGCCAATTCCCGGGACTAGCGGGAGCCCCAAACACCGGGGAGCTGTTTTTT
TRBV19	-	once	TRBJ1-1	CASSSGQNTEAFF	TGTGCCAGTAGCTCCGGACAGAACACTGAAGCTTTCTTT
TRBV6-4	TRBD1	once	TRBJ1-6	CASSRYWTGGNSPLHF	TGTGCCAGCAGTAGGTACTGGACAGGGGGAAATTCACCCCTCCACTTT
TRBV24-1	-	-	TRBJ1-5	CATSDLPVPSEPQHF	TGTGCCACCAGTGATTTGCCTGTACCGTCGGAGCCCCAGCATTTT
TRBV27	TRBD1	-	TRBJ1-1	CASNSAPGRGQTEAFF	TGTGCCAGCAATTCCGCCCCGGGCAGGGGGCAAACTGAAGCTTTCTTT
TRBV27	TRBD2	-	TRBJ2-7	CASSFSSGSFEQYF	TGTGCCAGCAGTTTCTCTAGCGGGAGTTTCGAGCAGTACTTC
TRBV18	-	-	TRBJ2-7	CASSPLVGGGQLYEQYF	TGTGCCAGCTCACCGTTGGTTGGGGGGGGACAACTTTACGAGCAGTACTTC
TRBV3-1/TRBV3-2	TRBD1	-	TRBJ2-5	CASDDRGRETQYF	TGTGCCAGCGACGACAGGGGTCGGGAGACCCAGTACTTC
TRBV10-3	-	-	TRBJ1-1	CAISARAGAYMNTEAFF	TGTGCCATCAGTGCCCGAGCAGGGGCCTACATGAACACTGAAGCTTTCTTT
TRBV7-2	-	-	TRBJ1-6	CASSVRGDRNSPLHF	TGTGCCAGCAGCGTTAGAGGTGACAGAAATTCACCCCTCCACTTT
TRBV27	TRBD1	once	TRBJ2-3	CASSLYVAGGPDTQYF	TGTGCCAGCAGTTTATATGTGGCAGGGGGTCCAGATACGCAGTATTTT
TRBV28	-	-	TRBJ1-1	CASSRGAGTEAFF	TGTGCCAGCAGTCGCGGGGCGGGCACTGAAGCTTTCTTT
TRBV18	TRBD2	-	TRBJ2-1	CASSPDQAGTSGISSYNEQFF	TGTGCCAGCTCTCCCGATCAAGCCGGGACTAGCGGAATTAGCTCCTACAATGAGCAGTTCTTC
TRBV6-5	-	-	TRBJ2-5	CASSSQGGPRETQYF	TGTGCCAGCAGTTCACAGGGAGGGCCGCGGGAGACCCAGTACTTC
TRBV5-1	-	-	TRBJ1-3	CASSPGGNTIYF	TGCGCCAGCAGCCCAGGGGGAAACACCATATATTTT
TRBV7-3	-	-	TRBJ1-1	CASSLSPGQSEAFF	TGTGCCAGCAGCTTATCCCCGGGACAATCTGAAGCTTTCTTT
TRBV15	-	once	TRBJ1-3	CATSRQSISSGNTIYF	TGTGCCACCAGCAGACAGTCAATAAGCTCTGGAAACACCATATATTTT
TRBV2	TRBD1	-	TRBJ2-7	CASSERDRAHEQYF	TGTGCCAGCAGTGAAAGGGACAGGGCCCACGAGCAGTACTTC
TRBV2	-	-	TRBJ1-1	CASSAEGLYTEAFF	TGTGCCAGCAGTGCGGAAGGACTATACACTGAAGCTTTCTTT
TRBV15	-	-	TRBJ2-3	CATSTGYTQYF	TGTGCCACCAGTACCGGGTATACGCAGTATTTT
TRBV7-2	TRBD2	-	TRBJ2-1	CASSFLAGGPSEQFF	TGTGCCAGCAGCTTTCTAGCGGGAGGGCCCTCTGAGCAGTTCTTC
TRBV28	TRBD1	few	TRBJ1-2	CASSWIGTGKRSYTF	TGTGCCAGCAGTTGGATCGGGACAGGGAAGCGAAGCTACACCTTC
TRBV7-2	TRBD1	-	TRBJ1-2	CASLRPRGRLFDYGYTF	TGTGCCAGCCTTAGGCCCAGGGGGCGATTATTTGACTATGGCTACACCTTC
TRBV3-1/TRBV3-2	-	-	TRBJ1-1	CASSQDFLNTEAFF	TGTGCCAGCAGCCAAGATTTCTTGAACACTGAAGCTTTCTTT
TRBV4-3	-	-	TRBJ2-2	CASSQDGGRTGELFF	TGCGCCAGCAGCCAAGATGGGGGGAGGACCGGGGAGCTGTTTTTT
TRBV19	TRBD1	-	TRBJ1-5	CASKRGQAFNQPQHF	TGTGCCAGTAAGAGGGGGCAGGCCTTCAATCAGCCCCAGCATTTT
TRBV5-5	TRBD2	once	TRBJ2-7	CASSWGSGSYEQYF	TGTGCCAGCAGCTGGGGTAGCGGGAGCTACGAGCAGTACTTC
TRBV18	TRBD2	-	TRBJ2-5	CASSPFLAGGSGQETQYF	TGTGCCAGCTCACCTTTTCTAGCGGGAGGATCGGGACAAGAGACCCAGTACTTC
TRBV4-2	TRBD2	-	TRBJ2-3	CASSQDTSGVSDTQYF	TGTGCCAGCAGCCAAGATACTAGCGGGGTCTCGGATACGCAGTATTTT
TRBV5-5	TRBD2	-	TRBJ2-1	CASSLGLAGYNEQFF	TGTGCCAGCAGCTTAGGACTAGCGGGCTACAATGAGCAGTTCTTC
TRBV28	-	-	TRBJ2-7	CASSFFYEQYF	TGTGCCAGCAGTTTCTTCTACGAGCAGTACTTC
TRBV6-5	-	-	TRBJ2-5	CASRQLSSGQETQYF	TGTGCCAGCAGGCAACTCAGCAGCGGCCAAGAGACCCAGTACTTC
TRBV18	TRBD1	-	TRBJ1-2	CASSPGAGGNYGYTF	TGTGCCAGCTCACCTGGGGCAGGGGGCAACTATGGCTACACCTTC
TRBV11-2	-	once	TRBJ1-2	CASSSTGPYGYTF	TGTGCCAGCAGCTCGACAGGACCCTATGGCTACACCTTC
TRBV24-1	-	-	TRBJ2-5	CATSEAAFQETQYF	TGTGCCACCAGTGAGGCGGCCTTCCAAGAGACCCAGTACTTC
TRBV24-1	-	-	TRBJ2-7	CATSDGAGSYEQYF	TGTGCCACCAGTGATGGGGCCGGCTCCTACGAGCAGTACTTC
TRBV9	TRBD2	-	TRBJ2-3	CASSHLAGAEGTQYF	TGTGCCAGCAGCCATCTAGCGGGAGCGGAGGGTACGCAGTATTTT
TRBV9	-	-	TRBJ2-1	CASSGASVNEQFF	TGTGCCAGCAGCGGAGCTAGCGTCAATGAGCAGTTCTTC
TRBV6-1	-	-	TRBJ2-5	CASSDRGAQETQYF	TGTGCCAGCAGTGACCGGGGGGCCCAAGAGACCCAGTACTTC
TRBV28	-	once	TRBJ1-3	CATSLISKAGNTIYF	TGTGCCACCTCACTCATCAGCAAAGCGGGAAACACCATATATTTT
TRBV7-2	-	-	TRBJ1-4	CASSLGGALGEKLFF	TGTGCCAGCAGCTTAGGTGGGGCGCTTGGAGAAAAACTGTTTTTT
TRBV7-2	-	-	TRBJ2-3	CASSSDPRAGLGTDTQYF	TGTGCCAGCAGCTCGGACCCTCGGGCGGGTTTGGGAACAGATACGCAGTATTTT
TRBV18	-	once	TRBJ1-3	CASSPLAGLGSVAGNTIYF	TGTGCCAGCTCACCTTTAGCAGGGCTCGGATCGGTTGCTGGAAACACCATATATTTT
TRBV6-5	TRBD1	-	TRBJ1-1	CASSSGTGLEAFF	TGTGCCAGCAGTTCCGGGACAGGGCTTGAAGCTTTCTTT
TRBV6-5	-	-	TRBJ1-1	CASSYSKEVYTEAFF	TGTGCCAGCAGTTACTCGAAAGAGGTTTACACTGAAGCTTTCTTT
TRBV7-3	TRBD2	-	TRBJ2-1	CASSPLAEYNEQFF	TGTGCCAGCAGCCCACTAGCGGAGTACAATGAGCAGTTCTTC
TRBV5-4	TRBD1	few	TRBJ2-7	CASNPTGAVEQYF	TGTGCCAGCAACCCGACAGGGGCCGTCGAGCAGTACTTC
TRBV7-9	TRBD2	-	TRBJ2-1	CASSLVGREGKFF	TGTGCCAGCAGCTTAGTCGGCAGGGAGGGGAAGTTCTTC
TRBV5-2	-	-	TRBJ2-7	CASNPILPVLGLAGGDSLYEQYF	TGTGCCAGCAACCCAATTCTTCCGGTTTTGGGACTAGCGGGAGGAGACTCATTGTACGAGCAGTACTTC
TRBV19	-	-	TRBJ1-1	CASTENLNTEAFF	TGTGCCAGTACTGAGAACTTGAACACTGAAGCTTTCTTT
TRBV28	TRBD2	-	TRBJ2-5	CASRNGLGEETQYF	TGTGCCAGCAGAAACGGACTAGGGGAAGAGACCCAGTACTTC
TRBV19	TRBD1	-	TRBJ2-7	CASSMRGQSYEQYF	TGTGCCAGTAGTATGAGGGGGCAATCCTACGAGCAGTACTTC
TRBV5-6	TRBD1	-	TRBJ2-7	CASSRTGGNYEQYF	TGTGCCAGCAGCCGGACAGGGGGCAACTACGAGCAGTACTTC
TRBV5-6	TRBD1	once	TRBJ1-2	CASSLGTGPGYTF	TGTGCCAGCAGCTTGGGGACAGGGCCTGGCTACACCTTC
TRBV7-9	-	-	TRBJ1-4	CASSRDTATNEKLFF	TGTGCCAGCAGCCGGGACACTGCAACTAATGAAAAACTGTTTTTT
TRBV18	TRBD2	-	TRBJ2-3	CASSAGLAGASSTDTQYF	TGTGCCAGCTCAGCCGGACTAGCGGGGGCCTCTAGCACAGATACGCAGTATTTT
TRBV29-1	-	-	TRBJ1-2	CSVDPGVDYGYTF	TGCAGCGTTGATCCAGGGGTGGACTATGGCTACACCTTC
TRBV27	-	-	TRBJ2-5	CASSSIPFRETQYF	TGTGCCAGCAGTTCGATCCCCTTTCGGGAGACCCAGTACTTC